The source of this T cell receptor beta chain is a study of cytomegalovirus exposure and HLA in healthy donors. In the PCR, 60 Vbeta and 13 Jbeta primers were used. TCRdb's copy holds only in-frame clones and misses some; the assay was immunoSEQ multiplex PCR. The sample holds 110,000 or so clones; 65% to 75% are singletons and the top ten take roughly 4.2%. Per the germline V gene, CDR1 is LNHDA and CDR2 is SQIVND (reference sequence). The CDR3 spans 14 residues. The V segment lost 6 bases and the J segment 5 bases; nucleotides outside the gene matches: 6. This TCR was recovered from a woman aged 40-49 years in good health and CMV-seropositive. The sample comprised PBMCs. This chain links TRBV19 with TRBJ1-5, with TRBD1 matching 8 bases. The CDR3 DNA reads TGTGCCAGTAGCAGGGACAGGCGAGATCAGCCCCAGCATTTT. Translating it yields CASSRDRRDQPQHF.